This TCR beta chain was recovered during a study of T-cell reconstitution after alpha-beta-depleted transplantation in children. Regarding the study as a whole: Surviving thymic progenitors and recipient T cells were the source of high TCRbeta diversity at day 60 in some patients. One year post-transplant, T-cell counts and diversity were largely derived from T cells produced anew.

The CDR3 totals 14 residues. Trimming pared 5 bases from V and 4 bases from J, leaving 11 bases between. The germline V gene encodes CDR1 LGHDT and CDR2 YNNKEL (reference sequence). This clonotype was found many times. Its antigen is unknown. This sample's TCRbeta library carried unique molecular identifier barcodes. TCRdb reprocessed the PCR reads via MiXCR and lists one record per CDR3 protein. The sample lists some 300,000 distinct CDR3 sequences, about 9.5% occurring once. The chain links TRBV3-1 to TRBJ1-4; tentative D call: TRBD1 (6 bases). The TCR originated in a boy younger than two with acute myeloid leukemia, due to receive a stem cell transplant. Here the sequenced sample was PBMCs, taken before TCRalphabeta/CD19-depleted stem cell transplant. The CDR3 sequence: CASSEGGLNEKLFF. For the CDR3, the DNA is TGTGCCAGCAGCGAAGGGGGGCTTAATGAAAAACTGTTTTTT.